This is a list of T cell receptor beta chains from one sample in a study of a mutant IDH1 vaccine in newly diagnosed glioma. For these TCRs, the target antigens are not known. Clones were read by immunoSEQ multiplex PCR, and TCRdb kept only the in-frame ones, dropping some. Among about 27,000 clones listed, about four fifths were seen once. Sequenced here: PBMCs, sampled from a glioma patient whose treatment included an IDH1 peptide vaccine. The receptor set was obtained from a man in his fifties or sixties with glioma. Both conserved end residues are part of each CDR3. D genes are given only for firm matches. Size values are once, few and many counts, or a class for expanded clones, and some rows have none.

TRBJ1-4,TRBV19,-,13,-,TGTGCCAGTAGTATAACGAGTGGGGAAAAACTGTTTTTT,CASSITSGEKLFF
TRBJ1-1,TRBV18,TRBD1,14,-,TGTGCCAGCTCACCAAAGACAGGGGTTTCTGAAGCTTTCTTT,CASSPKTGVSEAFF
TRBJ2-7,TRBV6-1,-,13,-,TGTGCCAGCACGCGGGAAGGGGCGGTCGAGCAGTACTTC,CASTREGAVEQYF
TRBJ1-2,TRBV9,-,13,-,TGTGCCAGCAGCTCAACGGCGGGTCGGGGCTACACCTTC,CASSSTAGRGYTF
TRBJ2-1,TRBV29-1,TRBD2,14,-,TGCAGCGTGGGGACTAGCGGGAGCGGGAATGAGCAGTTCTTC,CSVGTSGSGNEQFF
TRBJ2-7,TRBV15,TRBD2,15,-,TGTGCCACCAGCAGAGAGACTAGCGGAACCTACGAGCAGTACTTC,CATSRETSGTYEQYF
TRBJ2-1,TRBV4-3,-,14,-,TGCGCCAGCAGCCAAGATCTCGGTAGAGGGTTTAAGTTCTTC,CASSQDLGRGFKFF
TRBJ2-7,TRBV7-9,TRBD2,14,few,TGTGCCAGCAGCTCCAGCGGGAGGGCGGGGGAGCAGTACTTC,CASSSSGRAGEQYF
TRBJ2-5,TRBV4-3,TRBD2,21,once,TGCGCCAGCAGCCAAGCCCCGATCGGGCCTCCCAGCGGGGGGGCTCGGGAGACCCAGTACTTC,CASSQAPIGPPSGGARETQYF
TRBJ2-3,TRBV5-6,-,15,-,TGTGCCAGCAGCTTTCCCCGGCGAAGCACAGATACGCAGTATTTT,CASSFPRRSTDTQYF
TRBJ1-1,TRBV7-2,-,13,-,TGTGCCAGCAGCCGACAGAGGAACACTGAAGCTTTCTTT,CASSRQRNTEAFF
TRBJ1-2,TRBV7-9,TRBD1,14,medium-sized,TGTGCCAGCAGCTACCTCGGGACAGGAGACGGCTACACCTTC,CASSYLGTGDGYTF
TRBJ2-3,TRBV11-2,-,15,-,TGTGCCAGCAGCTTGGTGGGACTGAACACAGATACGCAGTATTTT,CASSLVGLNTDTQYF
TRBJ1-1,TRBV2,-,14,-,TGTGCCAGCAGTGAAGCTCCGGTGAACACTGAAGCTTTCTTT,CASSEAPVNTEAFF
TRBJ2-3,TRBV27,-,16,-,TGTGCCAGCAGCTCAGACAGCGATACACGGACAGATACGCAGTATTTT,CASSSDSDTRTDTQYF
TRBJ2-7,TRBV5-6,TRBD2,12,-,TGTGCCAGCAGCCCCTCCGGGACTAAGCAGTACTTC,CASSPSGTKQYF
TRBJ1-1,TRBV14,-,15,-,TGTGCCAGCAGCGTTTATGGGACCTGGGGCACTGAAGCTTTCTTT,CASSVYGTWGTEAFF
TRBJ2-7,TRBV2,TRBD2,14,-,TGTGCCAGCGCAGAGGAAGGACTAGCCTTCGAGCAGTACTTC,CASAEEGLAFEQYF
TRBJ2-3,TRBV6-6,-,14,-,TGTGCCACTGCTACCGCGGGAATCACAGATACGCAGTATTTT,CATATAGITDTQYF
TRBJ2-3,TRBV4-3,TRBD2,17,-,TGCGCCAGCAGCCAAGATTGGGGTAGCGGGAAGGGAGATACGCAGTATTTT,CASSQDWGSGKGDTQYF
TRBJ1-1,TRBV5-1,-,16,once,TGCGCCAGCAGCCCGGACGTAGCCTCGATGAACACTGAAGCTTTCTTT,CASSPDVASMNTEAFF
TRBJ2-3,TRBV29-1,-,13,-,TGCAGCGCCCTTCTTCTGGACACAGATACGCAGTATTTT,CSALLLDTDTQYF
TRBJ2-3,TRBV7-2,TRBD1,15,-,TGTGCCAGCAGCTTGGGGACAGGGGAGCGAGATACGCAGTATTTT,CASSLGTGERDTQYF
TRBJ2-1,TRBV7-2,TRBD2,17,-,TGTGCCAGCAGCTTAGTACCCTTGCGGGGGGGCTACAATGAGCAGTTCTTC,CASSLVPLRGGYNEQFF
TRBJ2-7,TRBV29-1,-,13,-,TGCAGCGGGGGGAGTGGACAGTCCTACGAGCAGTACTTC,CSGGSGQSYEQYF
TRBJ2-1,TRBV5-3,TRBD2,16,-,TGTGCCAGAAGCTATACTAGCGGGAAATGGCAGGATGAGCAGTTCTTC,CARSYTSGKWQDEQFF
TRBJ2-2,TRBV6-5,-,13,-,TGTGCCAGCAGTTCCCCGGGGACCGGGGAGCTGTTTTTT,CASSSPGTGELFF
TRBJ1-5,TRBV5-1,-,14,-,TGCGCCAGCAGCTTGGATTCTGGCAATCAGCCCCAGCATTTT,CASSLDSGNQPQHF
TRBJ2-7,TRBV7-2,-,12,-,TGTGCCAGCAGCCCCAACTCCTACGAGCAGTACTTC,CASSPNSYEQYF
TRBJ1-2,TRBV6-5,-,14,-,TGTGCCAGCAGTTACTCAGGCAGGGGCTATGGCTACACCTTC,CASSYSGRGYGYTF
TRBJ2-2,TRBV19,-,15,-,TGTGCCAGTAGTGTCCCCGGGGCAAAGGGCGGGGAGCTGTTTTTT,CASSVPGAKGGELFF
TRBJ1-1,TRBV7-2,-,15,-,TGTGCCAGCAGCTTAGGCGGGGCTGGCGGCACTGAAGCTTTCTTT,CASSLGGAGGTEAFF
TRBJ2-3,TRBV6-5,TRBD2,15,-,TGTGCCAGCAGTTCATCTAGCGGGAGAAGGGATACGCAGTATTTT,CASSSSSGRRDTQYF
TRBJ1-4,TRBV5-1,-,14,-,TGCGCCAGCAGCTTGGAAGGAAGACGCGAAAAACTGTTTTTT,CASSLEGRREKLFF
TRBJ2-5,TRBV5-6,-,11,-,TGTGCCAGCAGCTTCGGGGAGACCCAGTACTTC,CASSFGETQYF
TRBJ1-4,TRBV18,TRBD1,16,-,TGTGCCAGCTCAGTCGGGACAGCTGCAACTAATGAAAAACTGTTTTTT,CASSVGTAATNEKLFF
TRBJ2-2,TRBV5-1,TRBD1,16,-,TGCGCCAGCAGCTCATCCGGGACAGGGAACACCGGGGAGCTGTTTTTT,CASSSSGTGNTGELFF
TRBJ1-1,TRBV5-4,-,17,-,TGTGCCAGCAGCCTGGGAGGGGGACTGATAATGAACACTGAAGCTTTCTTT,CASSLGGGLIMNTEAFF
TRBJ2-1,TRBV18,TRBD2,15,-,TGTGCCAGCTCAACTGGACTAGCGGGAGTCGGTGAGCAGTTCTTC,CASSTGLAGVGEQFF
TRBJ1-5,TRBV7-2,-,13,-,TGTGCCAGCAGCTCCCGGACAGATCAGCCCCAGCATTTT,CASSSRTDQPQHF
TRBJ2-7,TRBV18,-,16,-,TGTGCCAGCTCCCCTAGTCTGGGACAATCACACTACGAGCAGTACTTC,CASSPSLGQSHYEQYF
TRBJ1-2,TRBV29-1,-,13,once,TGCAGCGTTGAAGATGCGGCAGGGTATGGCTACACCTTC,CSVEDAAGYGYTF
TRBJ2-1,TRBV6-1,-,15,-,TGTGCCAGCAGTGACGACGTGAGCTCCTACAATGAGCAGTTCTTC,CASSDDVSSYNEQFF
TRBJ2-5,TRBV6-1,-,14,-,TGTGCCAGCCTACAGGGTGCCGTCGGGGAGACCCAGTACTTC,CASLQGAVGETQYF
TRBJ1-4,TRBV5-1,TRBD1,18,-,TGCGCCAGCAGCTTGGGGGCACAGGGGGCGTCAACTAATGAAAAACTGTTTTTT,CASSLGAQGASTNEKLFF
TRBJ2-1,TRBV5-1,TRBD2,15,-,TGCGCCAGCAGCTTTCGTTTAGCGGGCTCCAATGAGCAGTTCTTC,CASSFRLAGSNEQFF
TRBJ2-3,TRBV29-1,-,14,-,TGCAGCGTTCAAAAGCTGTATAGCACAGATACGCAGTATTTT,CSVQKLYSTDTQYF
TRBJ1-1,TRBV6-6,-,15,-,TGTGCCAGCACCGGAACAGTCTTTTTGCTCACTGAAGCTTTCTTT,CASTGTVFLLTEAFF
TRBJ1-5,TRBV6-5,-,14,-,TGTGCCAGTCACCCTAGGTCCAACAATCAGCCCCAGCATTTT,CASHPRSNNQPQHF
TRBJ1-5,TRBV28,-,13,-,TGTGCCAGCAGTTCCAGCGATTATCAGCCCCAGCATTTT,CASSSSDYQPQHF
TRBJ2-7,TRBV7-8,-,14,-,TGTGCCAGCAGCTCGACCGGGGCTGACGGCGAGCAGTACTTC,CASSSTGADGEQYF
TRBJ1-2,TRBV9,-,13,-,TGTGCCAGCAGCCCAGGGACGTCCGGAGGCTACACCTTC,CASSPGTSGGYTF
TRBJ1-6,TRBV20-1,-,11,-,TGCAGTGCTAGAGGTCCAGGGACCCTCCACTTT,CSARGPGTLHF